The 30 T cell receptor beta chains given below trace back to one sample, sequenced in a study of blood T cell repertoires in COVID-19. Only in-frame clones appear in the TCRdb table, and some are missing; sequencing was by immunoSEQ multiplex PCR. The sample gives a few hundred thousand clones, 88% of which show up once; less than 2% is in the top ten. Sequenced material: peripheral blood. These receptors were obtained from a man aged 65-85 years with acute or convalescent COVID-19.

The gene calls are TRBV1 and TRBJ1-5; TRBD1, the D gene given by the table, was not confirmed from the DNA. TRBV1 is reported as a pseudogene. This CDR3 has 16 residues. In DNA, the CDR3 is TGCACCAGCAGCCAAGATACGACACAGGGGGACCAGCCCCAGCATTTT. Amino acid sequence: CTSSQDTTQGDQPQHF.

This chain links TRBV28 with TRBJ1-1; D is ambiguous. V lost 2 bases and J lost 1, with 11 bases in between. CDR1 and CDR2 (germline): MDHEN, SYDVKM. The CDR3 contains 15 residues. The CDR3 DNA follows: TGTGCCAGCAGTTTAGTTAACAGCTGGAACACTGAAGCTTTCTTT. It encodes CASSLVNSWNTEAFF. Complete variable domain (other parts from reference TRBV28 and TRBJ1-1): DVKVTQSSRYLVKRTGEKVFLECVQDMDHENMFWYRQDPGLGLRLIYFSYDVKMKEKGDIPEGYSVSREKKERFSLILESASTNQTSMYLCASSLVNSWNTEAFFGQGTRLTVV.

The V and J genes are TRBV18 and TRBJ2-7, with 9 positions matching TRBD1. This CDR3 spans 16 amino acids. The germline V gene encodes CDR1 KGHSH and CDR2 LQKENI. The trim removed 4 bases at V and 0 bases at J, leaving 7 bases unmatched. The chain's CDR3 is CASSQTSTGGSYEQYF. The CDR3 DNA follows: TGTGCCAGCTCACAAACCTCGACAGGGGGCTCCTACGAGCAGTACTTC.

V usage is TRBV7-3 and J usage is TRBJ2-7, with D possibly being TRBD2 (6 bases). The CDR3 consists of 14 residues. V was shortened by 5 bases and J by 6 bases, with 17 bases between the two germline ends. Germline CDR1 SGHTA, CDR2 FQGTGA. DNA of the CDR3: TGTGCCAGCAGCCGCCGGGGCGAGCGGGTCGAGCAGTACTTC. It specifies CASSRRGERVEQYF.

This chain joins TRBV10-3 and TRBJ2-1, with a weak D call TRBD2 (5 bases). This CDR3 is built from 16 residues. Germline values: CDR1 ENHRY, CDR2 SYGVKD. The ends were cut back, 3 bases at V and 4 bases at J, with 16 bases in the middle. The DNA for the CDR3 is TGTGCCATCAGTGAACAAGGTTTGGGCGGGTACAATGAGCAGTTCTTC. Its translation: CAISEQGLGGYNEQFF.

The chain links TRBV6-2 or TRBV6-3 to TRBJ2-1; perhaps TRBD1 as D (7 bases). The CDR3 covers 16 residues. Germline lookup yields CDR1 MNHEY and CDR2 SVGEGT. V lost 2 bases to trimming and J lost 3 bases, with 14 bases between them. CDR3 sequence (DNA): TGTGCCAGCAGTTACCACGGCAGGGGGGACTACAATGAGCAGTTCTTC. This sequence encodes CASSYHGRGDYNEQFF.

The genes are TRBV5-6 and TRBJ1-6, with 7 bases fitting TRBD1. The V segment lost 4 bases and the J segment 6 bases; nucleotides outside the gene matches: 7. This CDR3 region has 15 residues. Germline values: CDR1 SGHDT, CDR2 YYEEEE. As DNA, the CDR3 is TGTGCCAGCAGCCTGGCCGGGACAGCTAATTCACCCCTCCACTTT. Translating gives CASSLAGTANSPLHF.

Only a few counts were recorded for this clone. The chain recombines TRBV7-9 with TRBJ1-1; TRBD1 might be the D (6 bases). The CDR3 consists of 14 residues. With 1 base removed from V and 4 bases from J, the gap between germline ends came to 10 bases. CDR1 and CDR2 (germline): SEHNR, FQNEAQ (reference sequence). The CDR3 region is CASSLEGGFTEAFF. CDR3 DNA: TGTGCCAGCAGCTTAGAAGGGGGATTCACTGAAGCTTTCTTT.

In this sample, this clone turned up once. The chain recombines TRBV9 with TRBJ1-1; D unclear. The germline V gene encodes CDR1 SGDLS and CDR2 YYNGEE. The V end lost 3 bases, the J end lost 3 bases, and 9 bases lay between the germline ends. CDR3 length: 13 amino acids. The CDR3 here is CASSGLTYTEAFF. CDR3 bases: TGTGCCAGCAGCGGTCTAACCTACACTGAAGCTTTCTTT.

The rearrangement joins TRBV11-3 to TRBJ2-3; 10 bases are a match to TRBD1. The length of the CDR3 is 15 residues. V lost 0 bases and J lost 4; bases outside the gene matches: 1. Germline CDR1 reads SGHNT; CDR2 reads YENEEA. The CDR3 nucleotides are TGTGCCAGCAGCTTAGAGGGACAGGGGTCAGATACGCAGTATTTT. Protein: CASSLEGQGSDTQYF.

This chain uses TRBV2 with TRBJ2-1; tentatively, D is TRBD2 (6 bases). The CDR3 covers 11 residues. With 5 bases removed from V and 11 bases from J, the gap between germline ends came to 10 bases. Germline CDR1 reads SNHLY; CDR2 reads FYNNEI. The CDR3 DNA is TGTGCCAGCAGTCGGCGGGGACAGCAGTTCTTC. It translates to CASSRRGQQFF.

This clone was found once. V and J are TRBV19 and TRBJ1-3; 9 bases are shared with TRBD1. V trimming: 6 bases; J trimming: 4 bases; junction bases outside the gene matches: 7. Germline CDR1 LNHDA, CDR2 SQIVND (reference sequence). CDR3 length: 15 amino acids. CDR3 region: CASSAGTGHGNTIYF. CDR3 DNA: TGTGCCAGTAGCGCTGGGACAGGGCACGGAAACACCATATATTTT.

The rearrangement links TRBV30 to TRBJ2-5; D perhaps matches TRBD1 (5 bases). The CDR3 has 14 amino acids. Trimming stripped 3 bases from V and 8 bases from J, with 19 bases between. From germline, CDR1 is GTSNPN and CDR2 SVGIG (reference sequence). The CDR3 sequence is CAWSADTTKRTQYF. For the CDR3, the DNA is TGTGCCTGGAGCGCGGACACTACCAAGAGAACCCAGTACTTC.

This clone was seen only once. The chain employs TRBV5-4 and TRBJ2-5; a weak D match, TRBD1 (7 bases). The V end lost 4 bases, the J end lost 2 bases, and 12 bases lay between the germline ends. Germline V gene data show CDR1 as SGHNT and CDR2 as YYREEE (reference sequence). The CDR3 length is 14 residues. CDR3 DNA sequence: TGTGCCAGCAGCGCGGGACAGCCACAAGAGACCCAGTACTTC. Translation gives CASSAGQPQETQYF. Full variable domain (missing parts from reference TRBV5-4 and TRBJ2-5): ETGVTQSPTHLIKTRGQQVTLRCSSQSGHNTVSWYQQALGQGPQFIFQYYREEENGRGNFPPRFSGLQFPNYSSELNVNALELDDSALYLCASSAGQPQETQYFGPGTRLLVL.

The chain uses TRBV19 and TRBJ1-6, with D perhaps TRBD1 (6 bases). Germline CDR1 reads LNHDA; CDR2 reads SQIVND (reference sequence). V was trimmed by 2 bases and J by 9 bases, leaving 14 bases between them. There are 15 residues in the CDR3. CDR3 protein: CASSIQGHRGSPLHF. Here the CDR3 DNA reads TGTGCCAGTAGTATACAGGGGCACAGAGGTTCACCCCTCCACTTT.

The chain is built from TRBV7-2 and TRBJ1-6; 9 bases are a match to TRBD1. The trim removed 3 bases at V and 10 bases at J, leaving 1 base unmatched. CDR1 is SGHTA and CDR2 is FQGNSA in the germline V gene. This CDR3 is 13 amino acids long. CDR3 sequence (DNA): TGTGCCAGCAGCTTCGGGACAGGGTCACCCCTCCACTTT. Translated, it gives CASSFGTGSPLHF.

The chain links TRBV10-3 to TRBJ2-7; maybe TRBD2 (5 bases). The germline V gene encodes CDR1 ENHRY and CDR2 SYGVKD. Trimming pared 7 bases from V and 7 bases from J, leaving 20 bases between. This CDR3 has 14 residues. The CDR3 protein is CAITQNPDTGEQYF. The CDR3 nucleotides are TGTGCCATCACCCAAAACCCTGATACGGGAGAGCAGTACTTC.

The chain is built from TRBV20-1 and TRBJ1-2; D call uncertain. This CDR3 is 11 amino acids long. The germline V gene encodes CDR1 DFQATT and CDR2 SNEGSKA (reference sequence). The V gene lost 5 bases and the J gene lost 8 bases, with 12 bases spanning the gap. Written as DNA, the CDR3 is TGCAGTGCTTCCTCGGTTCCGGGCTACACCTTC. Translation gives CSASSVPGYTF.

The chain combines TRBV11-2 with TRBJ1-4; perhaps TRBD1 as D (5 bases). Germline assignment: CDR1 SGHAT and CDR2 FQNNGV. The CDR3 spans 13 residues. Trimming shortened V by 8 bases and J by 4 bases, and 11 bases separated the two germline ends. CDR3 bases: TGTGCCAGCCGGGGGAGGTTTAATGAAAAACTGTTTTTT. Translated, it gives CASRGRFNEKLFF.

CDR3 amino acids: CASSSGGAGNTIYF. CDR3 nucleotide sequence: TGCGCCAGCAGCTCAGGGGGCGCCGGAAACACCATATATTTT. The V and J genes are TRBV5-1 and TRBJ1-3; 8 positions match TRBD1. CDR1 is SGHRS and CDR2 is YFSETQ in the germline V gene. The CDR3 has 14 amino acids. The trim removed 3 bases at V and 4 bases at J, leaving 3 bases unmatched.

The rearrangement links TRBV5-4 to TRBJ2-1, with 7 bases fitting TRBD2. The CDR3 loop spans 16 amino acids. V shed 4 bases, J shed 0 bases, and the junction held 7 bases outside the gene matches. Germline lookup yields CDR1 SGHNT and CDR2 YYREEE (reference sequence). The CDR3: CASSRGVASSYNEQFF. The CDR3 bases are TGTGCCAGCAGCCGGGGGGTGGCCAGCTCCTACAATGAGCAGTTCTTC.

The CDR3 is CASSRTGQGNQPQHF. The CDR3 DNA reads TGCGCCAGCAGCCGAACCGGACAGGGCAATCAGCCCCAGCATTTT. This chain joins TRBV5-1 and TRBJ1-5, with TRBD1 identical over 7 bases. Per germline, CDR1 SGHRS and CDR2 YFSETQ. The CDR3 is 15 residues long. V was pared by 4 bases and J by 2 bases, with 6 bases of the junction left unmatched.

The rearrangement links TRBV2 to TRBJ1-2, with 8 positions matching TRBD1. V lost 3 bases to trimming and J lost 8 bases; unmatched junction nucleotides: 11. The CDR3 consists of 15 residues. Germline CDR1 reads SNHLY; CDR2 reads FYNNEI. The CDR3 nucleotides read TGTGCCAGCAGTGAGGGGGAGCAGGGGGCTCGAGGCTACACCTTC. Translated: CASSEGEQGARGYTF.

The chain joins TRBV27 to TRBJ2-3; D possibly corresponds to TRBD2 (6 bases). The germline V gene has CDR1 MNHEY and CDR2 SMNVEV (reference sequence). This CDR3 comprises 14 residues. V lost 4 bases to trimming and J lost 0 bases, with 8 bases between them. CDR3 DNA sequence: TGTGCCAGCAGTTCCCGGGGGAGCACAGATACGCAGTATTTT. It codes for CASSSRGSTDTQYF.

As for this clone: The sample carries other DNA sequences with the same CDR3. This rearrangement joins TRBV24-1 to TRBJ2-1; tentatively, D is TRBD1 (6 bases). This CDR3 is built from 15 residues. Germline-derived CDR1 and CDR2 are KGHDR and SFDVKD. V dropped 2 bases and J dropped 5 bases, with 12 bases sitting between them. The CDR3 DNA follows: TGTGCCACCAGTGATTCCCGGGACACTAACAATGAGCAGTTCTTC. Residues: CATSDSRDTNNEQFF.

This clone was seen a handful of times. The chain recombines TRBV29-1 with TRBJ1-2; no clear D gene. V was trimmed by 4 bases and J by 4 bases, leaving 16 bases between them. The germline V gene encodes CDR1 SQVTM and CDR2 ANQGSEA. The CDR3 is 14 residues long. The CDR3 here is CSVVEAESPYGYTF. The CDR3 DNA reads TGCAGCGTTGTAGAGGCGGAGTCCCCCTATGGCTACACCTTC.

J is TRBJ2-5 and V is TRBV5-6, with TRBD2 as a possible D gene (5 bases). V was cut by 6 bases and J by 2 bases, with 11 bases left in between. The length of the CDR3 is 13 residues. Germline V gene sequence: CDR1 SGHDT, CDR2 YYEEEE. CDR3 sequence reads: CASTPGTQETQYF. The CDR3 DNA reads as TGTGCCAGCACCCCGGGAACTCAAGAGACCCAGTACTTC.

The gene calls are TRBV11-2 and TRBJ1-2; 8 nucleotides align to TRBD1. The ends lost 5 bases at V and 5 bases at J; junction bases unmatched: 10. The CDR3 length is 15 residues. CDR1 is SGHAT and CDR2 is FQNNGV in the germline V gene. The chain's CDR3 is CASSATQGAGYGYTF. The DNA for the CDR3 is TGTGCCAGCAGCGCAACCCAGGGGGCGGGTTATGGCTACACCTTC.

The chain links TRBV7-2 to TRBJ2-1; 10 bases line up with TRBD1. The CDR3 totals 14 residues. Germline V lookup: CDR1 SGHTA, CDR2 FQGNSA. Losses at the gene ends were 5 bases for V and 6 bases for J; bases not matched to a gene: 4. CDR3 nucleotides: TGTGCCAGCAGCACGGGACAGGGGTTCAATGAGCAGTTCTTC. Protein sequence: CASSTGQGFNEQFF.

The rearrangement uses TRBV4-1 and TRBJ2-7, with 9 bases fitting TRBD1. CDR1 is MGHRA and CDR2 is YSYEKL in the germline V gene. The trim removed 4 bases at V and 3 bases at J, leaving 10 bases unmatched. The CDR3 sequence is 16 residues long. DNA for the CDR3: TGCGCCAGCAGCCTACAGGCCGGGACAGGGTTCTACGAGCAGTACTTC. Residues: CASSLQAGTGFYEQYF.